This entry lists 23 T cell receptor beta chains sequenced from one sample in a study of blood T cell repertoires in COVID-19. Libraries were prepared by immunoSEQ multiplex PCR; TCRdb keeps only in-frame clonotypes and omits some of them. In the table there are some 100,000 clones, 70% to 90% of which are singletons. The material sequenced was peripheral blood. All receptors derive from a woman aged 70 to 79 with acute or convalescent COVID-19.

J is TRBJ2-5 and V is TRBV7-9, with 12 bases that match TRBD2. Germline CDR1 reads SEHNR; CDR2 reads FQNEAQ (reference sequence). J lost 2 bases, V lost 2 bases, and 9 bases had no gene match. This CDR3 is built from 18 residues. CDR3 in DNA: TGTGCCAGCAGCTTAATCTTGACTAGCGGGAGTATTCAAGAGACCCAGTACTTC. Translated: CASSLILTSGSIQETQYF.

In DNA, the CDR3 is TGTGCCAGCTCACCAGGTCGGACAGGGCACTATGGCTACACCTTC. Its translation is CASSPGRTGHYGYTF. V and J are TRBV18 and TRBJ1-2, with 8 positions matching TRBD1. The CDR3 is 15 residues long. Germline V lookup: CDR1 KGHSH, CDR2 LQKENI. V lost 2 bases and J lost 3; bases outside the gene matches: 5.

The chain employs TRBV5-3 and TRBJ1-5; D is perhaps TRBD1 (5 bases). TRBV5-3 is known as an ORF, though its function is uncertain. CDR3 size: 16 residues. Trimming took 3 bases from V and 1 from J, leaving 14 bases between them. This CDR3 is CARSSGGVGSNQPQHF. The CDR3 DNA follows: TGTGCCAGAAGCTCTGGGGGGGTCGGCAGCAATCAGCCCCAGCATTTT.

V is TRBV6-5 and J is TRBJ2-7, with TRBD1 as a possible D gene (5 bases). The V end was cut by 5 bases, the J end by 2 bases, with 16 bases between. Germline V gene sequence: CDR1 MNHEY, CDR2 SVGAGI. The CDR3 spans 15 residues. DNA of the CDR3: TGTGCCAGCAGTCGGCTCCGGACACCCACCTACGAGCAGTACTTC. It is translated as CASSRLRTPTYEQYF.

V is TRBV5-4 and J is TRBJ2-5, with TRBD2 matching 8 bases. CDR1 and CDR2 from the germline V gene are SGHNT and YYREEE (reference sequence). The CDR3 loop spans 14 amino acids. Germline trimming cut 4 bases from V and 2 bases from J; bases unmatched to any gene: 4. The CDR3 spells CASSLLAVQETQYF. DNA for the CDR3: TGTGCCAGCAGCCTACTAGCGGTACAAGAGACCCAGTACTTC.

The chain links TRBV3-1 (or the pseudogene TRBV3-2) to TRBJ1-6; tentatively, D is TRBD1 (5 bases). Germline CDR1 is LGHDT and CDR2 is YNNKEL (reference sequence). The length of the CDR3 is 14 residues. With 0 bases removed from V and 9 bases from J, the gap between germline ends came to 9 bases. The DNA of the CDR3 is TGTGCCAGCAGCCAAGATAGCAGGGTTTCACCCCTCCACTTT. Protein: CASSQDSRVSPLHF.

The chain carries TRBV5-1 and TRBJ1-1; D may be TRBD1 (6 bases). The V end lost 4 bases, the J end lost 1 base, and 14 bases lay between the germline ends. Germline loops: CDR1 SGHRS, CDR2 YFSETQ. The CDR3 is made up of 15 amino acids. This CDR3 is CASSKEAGENTEAFF. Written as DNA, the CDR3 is TGCGCCAGCAGCAAAGAGGCAGGGGAGAACACTGAAGCTTTCTTT.

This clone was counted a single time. This CDR3 is CSVDLTSSPGEQYF. CDR3 in DNA: TGCAGCGTTGATTTGACTAGCTCCCCAGGCGAGCAGTACTTC. V gene TRBV29-1 combines with J gene TRBJ2-7; 7 nucleotides agree with TRBD2. Looked up from germline, CDR1 is SQVTM and CDR2 is ANQGSEA. The J segment lost 6 bases and the V segment lost 3 bases, leaving 11 bases of the junction unmatched. CDR3 length equals 14 residues.

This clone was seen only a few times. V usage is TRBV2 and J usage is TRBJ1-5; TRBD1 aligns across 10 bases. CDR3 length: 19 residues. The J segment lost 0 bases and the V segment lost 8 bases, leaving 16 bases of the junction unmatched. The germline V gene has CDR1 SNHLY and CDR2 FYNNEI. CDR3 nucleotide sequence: TGTGCCAGCCGCCTACAATCGGGACAGGGGCGTCATAGCAATCAGCCCCAGCATTTT. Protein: CASRLQSGQGRHSNQPQHF.

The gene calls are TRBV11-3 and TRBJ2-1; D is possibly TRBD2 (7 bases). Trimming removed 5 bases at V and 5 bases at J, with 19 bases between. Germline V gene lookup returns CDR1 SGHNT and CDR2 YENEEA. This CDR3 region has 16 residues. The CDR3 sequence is CASSPEAGRGDNEQFF. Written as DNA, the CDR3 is TGTGCCAGCAGCCCGGAAGCGGGGAGGGGGGACAATGAGCAGTTCTTC.

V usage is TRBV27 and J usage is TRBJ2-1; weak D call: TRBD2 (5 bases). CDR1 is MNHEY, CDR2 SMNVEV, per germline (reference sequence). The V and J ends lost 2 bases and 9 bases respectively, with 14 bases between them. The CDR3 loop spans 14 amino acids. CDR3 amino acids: CASSLIRGGGEQFF. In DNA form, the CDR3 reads TGTGCCAGCAGTTTAATCCGCGGAGGCGGTGAGCAGTTCTTC.

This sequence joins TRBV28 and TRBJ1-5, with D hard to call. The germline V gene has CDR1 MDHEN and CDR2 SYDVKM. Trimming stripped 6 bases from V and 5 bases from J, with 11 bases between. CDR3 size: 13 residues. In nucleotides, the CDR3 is TGTGCCAGCAGGGATGGCAGGTATCAGCCCCAGCATTTT. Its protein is CASRDGRYQPQHF. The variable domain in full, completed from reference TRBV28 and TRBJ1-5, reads DVKVTQSSRYLVKRTGEKVFLECVQDMDHENMFWYRQDPGLGLRLIYFSYDVKMKEKGDIPEGYSVSREKKERFSLILESASTNQTSMYLCASRDGRYQPQHFGDGTRLSIL.

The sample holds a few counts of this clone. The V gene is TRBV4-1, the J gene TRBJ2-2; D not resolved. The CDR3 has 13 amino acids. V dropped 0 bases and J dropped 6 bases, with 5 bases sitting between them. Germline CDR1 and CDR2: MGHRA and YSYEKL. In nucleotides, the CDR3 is TGCGCCAGCAGCCAAGAGAGCGCCGGGGAGCTGTTTTTT. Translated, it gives CASSQESAGELFF.

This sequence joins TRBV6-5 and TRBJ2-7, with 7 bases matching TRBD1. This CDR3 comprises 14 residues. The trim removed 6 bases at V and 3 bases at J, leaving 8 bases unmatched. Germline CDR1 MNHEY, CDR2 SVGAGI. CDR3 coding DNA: TGTGCCAGCAGACCTGAGACAGGGATCTACGAGCAGTACTTC. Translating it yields CASRPETGIYEQYF.

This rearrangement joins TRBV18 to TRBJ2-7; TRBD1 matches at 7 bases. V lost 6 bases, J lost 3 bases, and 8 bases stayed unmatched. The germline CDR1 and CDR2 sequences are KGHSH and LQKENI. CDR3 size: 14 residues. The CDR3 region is CASSHGQAGYEQYF. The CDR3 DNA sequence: TGTGCCAGCTCCCACGGACAGGCCGGCTACGAGCAGTACTTC. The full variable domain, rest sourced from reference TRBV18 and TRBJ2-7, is NAGVMQNPRHLVRRRGQEARLRCSPMKGHSHVYWYRQLPEEGLKFMVYLQKENIIDESGMPKERFSAEFPKEGPSILRIQQVVRGDSAAYFCASSHGQAGYEQYFGPGTRLTVT.

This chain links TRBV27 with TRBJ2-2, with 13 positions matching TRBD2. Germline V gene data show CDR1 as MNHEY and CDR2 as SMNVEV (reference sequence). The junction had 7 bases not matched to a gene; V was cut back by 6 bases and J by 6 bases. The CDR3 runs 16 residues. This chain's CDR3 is CASRRGLAGVAGELFF. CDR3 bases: TGTGCCAGCAGAAGAGGACTAGCGGGAGTCGCCGGGGAGCTGTTTTTT.

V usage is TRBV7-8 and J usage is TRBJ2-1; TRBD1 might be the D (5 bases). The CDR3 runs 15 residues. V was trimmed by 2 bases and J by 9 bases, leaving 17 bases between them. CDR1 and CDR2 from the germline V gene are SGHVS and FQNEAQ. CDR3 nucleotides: TGTGCCAGCAGCTTAAGGGTTATCAGGGCAAGTGAGCAGTTCTTC. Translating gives CASSLRVIRASEQFF.

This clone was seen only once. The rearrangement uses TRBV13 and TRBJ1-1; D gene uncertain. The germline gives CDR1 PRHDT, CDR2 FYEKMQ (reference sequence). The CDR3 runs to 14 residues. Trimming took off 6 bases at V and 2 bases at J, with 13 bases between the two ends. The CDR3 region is CASSPEPPNTEAFF. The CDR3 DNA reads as TGTGCCAGCAGTCCCGAGCCACCAAACACTGAAGCTTTCTTT.

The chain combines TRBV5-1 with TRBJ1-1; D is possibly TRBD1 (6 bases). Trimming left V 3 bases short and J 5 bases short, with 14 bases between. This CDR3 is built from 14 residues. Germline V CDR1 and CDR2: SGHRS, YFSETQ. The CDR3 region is CASSWDTGMTEAFF. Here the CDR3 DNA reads TGCGCCAGCAGCTGGGACACCGGAATGACTGAAGCTTTCTTT.

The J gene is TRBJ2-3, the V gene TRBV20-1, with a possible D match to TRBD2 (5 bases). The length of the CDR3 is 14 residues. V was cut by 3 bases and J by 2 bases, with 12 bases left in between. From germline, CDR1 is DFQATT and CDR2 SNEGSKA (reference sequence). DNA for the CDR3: TGCAGTGCTAGTTGGCGGGTGAACACAGATACGCAGTATTTT. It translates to CSASWRVNTDTQYF.

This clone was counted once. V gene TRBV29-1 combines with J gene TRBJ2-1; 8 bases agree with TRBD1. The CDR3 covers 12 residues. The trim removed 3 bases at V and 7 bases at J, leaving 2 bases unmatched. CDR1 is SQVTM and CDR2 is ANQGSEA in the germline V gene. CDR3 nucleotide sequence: TGCAGCGTTGATCAGGGGGCTAATGAGCAGTTCTTC. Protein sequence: CSVDQGANEQFF.

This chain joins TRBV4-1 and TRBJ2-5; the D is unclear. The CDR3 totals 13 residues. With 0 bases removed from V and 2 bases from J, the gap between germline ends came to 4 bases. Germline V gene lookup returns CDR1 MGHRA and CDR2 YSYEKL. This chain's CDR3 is CASSQDRQETQYF. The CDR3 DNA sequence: TGCGCCAGCAGCCAAGATCGTCAAGAGACCCAGTACTTC.

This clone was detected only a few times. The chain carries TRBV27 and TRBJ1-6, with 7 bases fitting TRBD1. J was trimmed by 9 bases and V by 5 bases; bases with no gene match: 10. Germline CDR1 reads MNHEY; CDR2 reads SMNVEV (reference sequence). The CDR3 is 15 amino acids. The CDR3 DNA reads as TGTGCCAGCAGTATGACAGGGATGATCGGTTCACCCCTCCACTTT. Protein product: CASSMTGMIGSPLHF.